In its sample, the clone carrying this T cell receptor beta chain was seen a few times. The antigen is unknown. This entry is derived from a study of sequential checkpoint blockade in melanoma. Across the whole study: Maintenance nivolumab came after either treatment sequence. Roughly 22 patients had tumor biopsies before treatment and at week 13. Study-wide results and caveats: Clinical benefit was about 30 times likelier when tumor T-cell fraction and clonality increased.

Only in-frame clones appear in the TCRdb table, and some are missing; sequencing was by immunoSEQ multiplex PCR. The top ten hold around 20% of the sample, which has 4,000 to 6,500 clones, around 30% seen once. There are 16 residues in the CDR3. Germline trimming cut 5 bases from V and 4 bases from J; bases unmatched to any gene: 9. Treatment given: randomized to nivolumab then ipilimumab (arm A) or the reverse (arm B). This specimen consisted of tumor tissue (inferred from file names), obtained from a patient given nivolumab and ipilimumab in sequence. This TCR came from a human donor with melanoma. The chain is built from TRBV6-7 and TRBJ2-3; 10 bases map to TRBD1. TRBV6-7 is an open reading frame, and its role is uncertain. The CDR3 DNA is TGTGCCAGCAGTGAAGCGGGACAGGGGTGGGCAGATACGCAGTATTTT. Translation gives CASSEAGQGWADTQYF.